These 5 T cell receptor beta chains share one sample of origin, sequenced in a study of blood T cell repertoires in COVID-19. The assay was immunoSEQ multiplex PCR, and TCRdb's table has in-frame clones only and misses some. The sample includes 300,000 or so clones, about nine tenths of them seen just once. Sequencing was done on a sample of PBMCs or T cells enriched from blood (not recorded which). All receptors derive from a woman between 25 and 40 years old who had recovered from COVID-19.

V usage is TRBV13 and J usage is TRBJ1-1; 7 bases map to TRBD1. Germline loops: CDR1 PRHDT, CDR2 FYEKMQ (reference sequence). This CDR3 region has 17 residues. V lost 2 bases to trimming and J lost 1 base; unmatched junction nucleotides: 10. CDR3 in amino acids: CASSLSVGGYRNTEAFF. Written as DNA, the CDR3 is TGTGCCAGCAGCTTATCGGTAGGGGGCTACAGGAACACTGAAGCTTTCTTT.

This rearrangement joins TRBV14 to TRBJ2-3, with 10 bases that match TRBD2. V shed 1 base and J 5 bases; nucleotides not matched to a gene: 6. The CDR3 covers 16 residues. Germline values: CDR1 SGHDN, CDR2 FVKESK. In nucleotides, the CDR3 is TGTGCCAGCAGCCAAGTCGCTAGCGGGAGAGGAGATACGCAGTATTTT. Amino acid sequence: CASSQVASGRGDTQYF.

The rearrangement uses TRBV3-1 (or the pseudogene TRBV3-2) and TRBJ1-5; TRBD1 aligns across 10 bases. V dropped 5 bases and J dropped 6; count of bases not matched to a gene: 7. This CDR3 comprises 15 residues. In germline, CDR1 is LGHDT, CDR2 YNNKEL (reference sequence). The CDR3 loop is CASSFGTGDSQPQHF. CDR3 sequence (DNA): TGTGCCAGCAGCTTCGGGACAGGGGATTCTCAGCCCCAGCATTTT.

The CDR3 region has the DNA TGTGCCAGCAGCCAAGAGCTAGCGGTACCATTCACAGATACGCAGTATTTT. Its protein product is CASSQELAVPFTDTQYF. This chain links TRBV3-1 (or the pseudogene TRBV3-2) with TRBJ2-3; 7 positions match TRBD2. V gave up 0 bases and J gave up 2 bases; unmatched junction bases: 8. The CDR3 runs to 17 residues. Germline V CDR1 and CDR2: LGHDT, YNNKEL (reference sequence).

The rearrangement uses TRBV7-6 and TRBJ1-4; tentatively, D is TRBD1 (5 bases). Germline CDR1 reads SGHVS; CDR2 reads FNYEAQ. The V end lost 0 bases, the J end lost 2 bases, and 13 bases lay between the germline ends. The CDR3 runs to 17 residues. CDR3 protein: CASSLARVAWTNEKLFF. The CDR3 bases are TGTGCCAGCAGCTTAGCCAGGGTGGCGTGGACTAATGAAAAACTGTTTTTT.